This T cell receptor (beta chain) came from a study of cytomegalovirus exposure and HLA in healthy donors. Across the study: One earlier analysis, a look at approximately 180 million T cells, found some 100 million unique TCR beta sequences. Study observations and caveats: In a later analysis, a missense DCLRE1C variant was linked to TCR beta V- and J-gene trimming. In a later analysis, compared with equally common non-associated chains, HLA-associated beta chains were more expanded. In a later analysis, at a false discovery rate of 0.05, over 15,000 TCR beta sequences were associated with HLA alleles.

Remarks on this clone: Its antigen is undetermined.

With 60 Vbeta and 13 Jbeta primers, the PCR was carried out. Clones were read by immunoSEQ multiplex PCR, and TCRdb kept only the in-frame ones, dropping some. This table has hundreds of thousands of clones, roughly 79% appearing once. The germline CDR1 and CDR2 sequences are MNHNS and SASEGT. The germline V and J ends were trimmed by 2 bases and 3 bases, with 11 bases remaining between them. The CDR3 totals 14 residues. Sequenced: PBMCs. This sequence joins TRBV6-1 and TRBJ2-7, with D possibly being TRBD1 (5 bases). The receptor was derived from a woman in her 40s in good health and CMV-seronegative. The CDR3 spells CASSERQGGYEQYF. The DNA for the CDR3 is TGTGCCAGCAGTGAAAGGCAGGGTGGCTACGAGCAGTACTTC.